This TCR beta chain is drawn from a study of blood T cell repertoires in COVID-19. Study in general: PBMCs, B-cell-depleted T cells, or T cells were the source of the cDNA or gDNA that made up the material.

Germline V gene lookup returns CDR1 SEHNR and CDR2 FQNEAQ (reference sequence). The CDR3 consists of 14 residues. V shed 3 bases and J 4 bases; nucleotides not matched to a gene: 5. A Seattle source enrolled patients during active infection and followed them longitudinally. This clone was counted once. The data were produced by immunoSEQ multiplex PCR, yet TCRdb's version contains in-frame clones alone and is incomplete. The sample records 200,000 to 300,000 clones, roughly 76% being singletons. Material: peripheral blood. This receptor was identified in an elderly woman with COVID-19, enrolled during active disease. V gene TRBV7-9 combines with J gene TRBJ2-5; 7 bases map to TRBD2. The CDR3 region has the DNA TGTGCCAGCAGCTTTGCGGGAGTTCGAGAGACCCAGTACTTC. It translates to CASSFAGVRETQYF.